Listed below are T cell receptor beta chains from one sample, sequenced in a study of coeliac disease. The protocol was immunoSEQ multiplex PCR, while the TCRdb copy is restricted to in-frame clones and leaves out a portion. The sample has thousands of clones; 55% to 65% are singletons. The source material was lymphocytes from the gut lamina propria. The receptors were sampled from a man aged 60-69 years with celiac disease on a gluten-free diet. CDR3s include the opening cysteine and the closing phenylalanine or tryptophan. D genes are given only for firm matches. For some rows the clone size is stated as once, few or many, or as a class when expanded; others skip it.

V	J	size	D	CDR3	DNA
TRBV15	TRBJ1-1	-	TRBD1	CATSRDVTGIVGTEAFF	TGTGCCACCAGCAGAGACGTGACAGGGATCGTGGGCACTGAAGCTTTCTTT
TRBV29-1	TRBJ1-5	-	TRBD1	CSVGQGNNQPQHF	TGCAGCGTCGGACAGGGAAACAATCAGCCCCAGCATTTT
TRBV7-2	TRBJ1-4	medium-sized	-	CASSSYRTVGNEKLFF	TGTGCCAGCAGCTCCTACCGGACAGTGGGGAATGAAAAACTGTTTTTT
TRBV6-5	TRBJ2-3	large	-	CASSPWPSTDTQYF	TGTGCCAGCAGTCCCTGGCCTAGCACAGATACGCAGTATTTT
TRBV9	TRBJ2-7	-	-	CASSTGIPPYEQYF	TGTGCCAGCAGCACAGGGATCCCGCCCTACGAGCAGTACTTC
TRBV5-6	TRBJ2-2	-	-	CASSLIRGGELFF	TGTGCCAGCAGCTTGATTAGGGGCGGGGAGCTGTTTTTT
TRBV7-9	TRBJ1-4	-	TRBD1	CASSLLGQGNEKLFF	TGTGCCAGCAGCTTACTGGGACAGGGGAATGAAAAACTGTTTTTT
TRBV5-1	TRBJ2-1	-	TRBD2	CASSGTSGGDEQFF	TGCGCCAGCAGCGGGACTAGCGGGGGTGATGAGCAGTTCTTC
TRBV5-1	TRBJ2-7	few	TRBD1	CASSLGQGADEQYF	TGCGCCAGCAGCTTGGGGCAGGGGGCCGACGAGCAGTACTTC
TRBV5-6	TRBJ2-7	-	TRBD1	CASTEGTGGPKQYF	TGTGCCAGCACTGAGGGGACAGGGGGACCGAAGCAGTACTTC
TRBV27	TRBJ1-6	-	-	CASSPFNSPLHF	TGTGCCAGCAGTCCGTTTAATTCACCCCTCCACTTT
TRBV4-1	TRBJ1-1	-	-	CASSQAGFTEAFF	TGTGCCAGCAGCCAGGCAGGCTTCACTGAAGCTTTCTTT
TRBV6-6	TRBJ1-2	few	-	CASSQQGNYGYTF	TGTGCCAGCAGTCAACAGGGAAACTATGGCTACACCTTC
TRBV6-4	TRBJ2-3	-	TRBD2	CASSPVGRASTDTQYF	TGTGCCAGCAGTCCAGTCGGGAGGGCTAGCACAGATACGCAGTATTTT
TRBV23-1	TRBJ1-5	once	TRBD1	CASKSMTGNYSNQPQHF	TGCGCCAGCAAGTCTATGACAGGGAACTATAGCAATCAGCCCCAGCATTTT
TRBV6-5	TRBJ1-2	-	-	CASSPAGYYGYTF	TGTGCCAGCAGCCCTGCCGGGTACTATGGCTACACCTTC
TRBV18	TRBJ2-7	-	-	CASSLGQGNDEQYF	TGTGCCAGCTCACTGGGGCAGGGTAACGACGAGCAGTACTTC
TRBV11-1	TRBJ2-1	-	-	CASTLGQTYNEQFF	TGTGCCAGCACCCTGGGCCAAACCTACAATGAGCAGTTCTTC
TRBV28	TRBJ1-1	-	TRBD1	CASSRDRVTEAFF	TGTGCCAGCAGTCGGGACAGGGTTACTGAAGCTTTCTTT
TRBV15	TRBJ2-3	-	-	CATSRGGGTDTQYF	TGTGCCACCAGCAGGGGGGGAGGCACAGATACGCAGTATTTT
TRBV19	TRBJ1-1	-	TRBD1	CASSPGTGGWGEAFF	TGTGCCAGTAGTCCCGGGACAGGGGGCTGGGGTGAAGCTTTCTTT
TRBV11-1	TRBJ2-3	few	TRBD2	CASSPGTSGFSTDTQYF	TGTGCCAGCAGCCCCGGGACTAGCGGGTTCAGCACAGATACGCAGTATTTT
TRBV6-5	TRBJ2-5	-	TRBD1	CASSYNTGQGGETQYF	TGTGCCAGCAGTTACAATACGGGACAGGGCGGAGAGACCCAGTACTTC
TRBV21-1	TRBJ1-1	once	-	CASSKSSGGSTEAFF	TGTGCCAGCAGCAAATCCTCAGGGGGCTCAACTGAAGCTTTCTTT
TRBV27	TRBJ2-7	few	-	CASSLLGQGYEQYF	TGTGCCAGCAGTTTATTAGGGCAGGGTTACGAGCAGTACTTC
TRBV5-4	TRBJ2-4	-	TRBD2	CASSLKRGGLKNIQYF	TGTGCCAGCAGCTTAAAGCGGGGGGGCCTCAAAAACATTCAGTACTTC
TRBV13	TRBJ1-5	many	TRBD1	CASSLTGGVNQPQHF	TGTGCCAGCAGCTTAACAGGGGGTGTCAATCAGCCCCAGCATTTT
TRBV18	TRBJ2-6	-	TRBD2	CASSPVVLAGGAGANVLTF	TGTGCCAGCTCACCTGTCGTTTTGGCGGGAGGGGCTGGGGCCAACGTCCTGACTTTC
TRBV7-2	TRBJ2-7	-	-	CASSLYREYEQYF	TGTGCCAGCAGCTTATACAGGGAGTACGAGCAGTACTTC
TRBV7-3	TRBJ1-1	once	-	CASSFGVDTEAFF	TGTGCCAGCAGCTTCGGGGTGGACACTGAAGCTTTCTTT
TRBV7-2	TRBJ2-5	once	-	CASSLEVARRETQYF	TGTGCCAGCAGCTTAGAGGTGGCGCGGAGGGAGACCCAGTACTTC
TRBV5-1	TRBJ2-7	-	-	CASSSGPYEQYF	TGCGCCAGCAGCTCGGGTCCCTACGAGCAGTACTTC
TRBV2	TRBJ2-7	-	TRBD1	CASRTGKRYEQYF	TGTGCCAGCAGGACAGGGAAGCGATACGAGCAGTACTTC
TRBV6-5	TRBJ2-7	once	-	CASSYSGALSYEQYF	TGTGCCAGCAGTTACTCAGGGGCCCTCTCCTACGAGCAGTACTTC
TRBV18	TRBJ1-1	-	-	CASSPYGQMNTEAFF	TGTGCCAGCTCACCATACGGACAGATGAACACTGAAGCTTTCTTT
TRBV7-2	TRBJ1-2	few	TRBD1	CASSSDRAGRNYGYTF	TGTGCCAGCAGCTCCGACAGGGCGGGAAGAAACTATGGCTACACCTTC
TRBV7-3	TRBJ2-1	-	-	CASKRSPGSYEQFF	TGTGCCAGCAAGAGATCTCCCGGGTCTTATGAGCAGTTCTTC
TRBV5-6	TRBJ2-7	few	-	CASSLSGAYEQYF	TGTGCCAGCAGCTTGTCGGGGGCCTACGAGCAGTACTTC
TRBV30	TRBJ1-5	-	-	CAWSARVGQPQHF	TGTGCCTGGAGTGCCAGGGTGGGGCAGCCCCAGCATTTT
TRBV9	TRBJ2-7	-	-	CASSALPGAYEQYF	TGTGCCAGCAGCGCCCTTCCAGGCGCCTACGAGCAGTACTTC
TRBV2	TRBJ2-2	few	-	CASRLAANTGELFF	TGTGCCAGCCGCTTGGCCGCTAACACCGGGGAGCTGTTTTTT
TRBV4-1	TRBJ1-1	once	-	CASSQGGGDAFF	TGCGCCAGCAGCCAAGGGGGGGGCGACGCTTTCTTT
TRBV27	TRBJ1-1	few	-	CASSLTGFFKVAFF	TGTGCCAGCAGTTTAACAGGGTTTTTCAAGGTAGCTTTCTTT
TRBV27	TRBJ2-7	-	-	CASSSASGGAWDEQYF	TGTGCCAGCAGTTCGGCCAGTGGCGGAGCGTGGGACGAGCAGTACTTC
TRBV5-1	TRBJ2-5	-	TRBD2	CASSQTSGGKETQYF	TGCGCCAGCAGCCAGACTAGCGGGGGTAAAGAGACCCAGTACTTC
TRBV5-1	TRBJ2-5	few	TRBD2	CASSTRTSGGGGRETQYF	TGCGCCAGCAGCACCAGGACTAGCGGGGGTGGGGGTCGGGAGACCCAGTACTTC
TRBV6-5	TRBJ1-2	-	-	CASSPLAGNGYTF	TGTGCCAGCAGCCCCCTGGCAGGGAATGGCTACACCTTC
TRBV7-9	TRBJ1-1	-	-	CASSSQGGNTEAFF	TGTGCCAGCAGCTCCCAGGGCGGGAACACTGAAGCTTTCTTT
TRBV5-1	TRBJ2-3	-	-	CASSWGETVGTDTQYF	TGCGCCAGCAGCTGGGGGGAGACGGTCGGCACAGATACGCAGTATTTT
TRBV6-5	TRBJ2-6	-	TRBD1	CASSYTGTVGANVLTF	TGTGCCAGCAGTTACACTGGGACAGTTGGGGCCAACGTCCTGACTTTC
TRBV6-1	TRBJ2-6	-	-	CASSGGSSGANVLTF	TGTGCCAGCAGTGGGGGCAGCTCTGGGGCCAACGTCCTGACTTTC
TRBV7-7	TRBJ2-5	-	-	CASSFSGEETQYF	TGTGCTAGCAGCTTCTCAGGGGAAGAGACCCAGTACTTC
TRBV2	TRBJ1-4	-	TRBD1	CASSLFPGGTGGGSWFF	TGTGCCAGCAGTCTTTTCCCCGGCGGGACAGGGGGAGGCAGTTGGTTTTTT
TRBV29-1	TRBJ1-1	few	-	CSVGAHLMGTEAFF	TGCAGCGTTGGGGCCCACCTGATGGGCACTGAAGCTTTCTTT
TRBV5-1	TRBJ2-5	once	-	CASSLQGQETQYF	TGCGCCAGCAGCTTGCAGGGCCAAGAGACCCAGTACTTC
TRBV2	TRBJ2-4	-	TRBD1	CASSPGQSKNIQYF	TGTGCCAGCAGTCCGGGACAGTCCAAAAACATTCAGTACTTC
TRBV7-9	TRBJ2-7	few	-	CASSPESSYEQYF	TGTGCCAGCAGCCCGGAGAGCTCCTACGAGCAGTACTTC
TRBV29-1	TRBJ2-3	-	TRBD2	CSVEGGRGNTDTQYF	TGCAGCGTTGAAGGGGGGAGGGGAAACACAGATACGCAGTATTTT